The 32 T cell receptor beta chains in this list originate from one sample, sequenced in a study of radiotherapy plus CTLA-4 blockade in lung cancer. Only in-frame clones appear in the TCRdb table, and some are missing; sequencing was by immunoSEQ multiplex PCR. In the table there are around 90,000 clones, around 81% of which are singletons. Sequencing was performed on peripheral blood, taken from a patient treated with radiotherapy plus ipilimumab. These receptors all stem from a human donor with non-small cell lung cancer that progressed on radiotherapy plus ipilimumab.

This chain joins TRBV4-3 and TRBJ2-7, with D tentatively TRBD2 (5 bases). Looked up from germline, CDR1 is LGHNA and CDR2 is YSLEER. Trimming cost V 2 bases and J 1 base, with 15 bases left between them. There are 16 residues in the CDR3. CDR3: CASSQLAIPGSYEQYF. The DNA of the CDR3 is TGCGCCAGCAGCCAACTAGCCATCCCCGGGTCCTACGAGCAGTACTTC.

The CDR3 region has the DNA TGTGCCAGCTCGGCCCCTGGGAAGGAGCAGTACTTC. The encoded protein is CASSAPGKEQYF. The chain uses TRBV5-4 and TRBJ2-7, with unresolved D. The germline gives CDR1 SGHNT, CDR2 YYREEE (reference sequence). The CDR3 is 12 residues long. Trimming left V 7 bases short and J 7 bases short, with 15 bases between. The full variable domain, in which reference TRBV5-4 and TRBJ2-7 provide the parts outside the CDR3, is ETGVTQSPTHLIKTRGQQVTLRCSSQSGHNTVSWYQQALGQGPQFIFQYYREEENGRGNFPPRFSGLQFPNYSSELNVNALELDDSALYLCASSAPGKEQYFGPGTRLTVT.

With respect to this clone: At one end the junction does not follow the germline gene, possibly because of a read error. This chain joins TRBV3-1 (or the pseudogene TRBV3-2) and TRBJ1-2; D not resolved. The CDR3 is made up of 9 amino acids. CDR1 is LGHDT and CDR2 is YNNKEL in the germline V gene (reference sequence). The CDR3 sequence is CASSPGVVF. The CDR3, as DNA: TGTGCCAGCAGCCCCGGGGTGGTCTTC.

In its sample, this clone was seen once. The chain recombines TRBV6-6 with TRBJ1-2, with D unclear. In germline, CDR1 is MNHNY, CDR2 SVGAGI (reference sequence). Trimming pared 0 bases from V and 4 bases from J, leaving 9 bases between. This CDR3 comprises 14 residues. CDR3 sequence: CASSYSGGSYGYTF. DNA of the CDR3: TGTGCCAGCAGTTACTCAGGCGGATCCTATGGCTACACCTTC.

V is TRBV28 and J is TRBJ2-7; possible D gene TRBD2, 5 bases. The CDR3 runs 14 residues. In germline, CDR1 is MDHEN, CDR2 SYDVKM. The V end lost 4 bases, the J end lost 6 bases, and 16 bases lay between the germline ends. The CDR3 here is CASSSPGFVAEQYF. As DNA, the CDR3 is TGTGCCAGCAGTTCTCCGGGATTCGTGGCCGAGCAGTACTTC.

The CDR3 loop reads CASSLTFPTGELFF. The CDR3 DNA is TGTGCCAGCAGCTTAACGTTTCCTACCGGGGAGCTGTTTTTT. J is TRBJ2-2 and V is TRBV7-3, with D unresolved. Germline CDR1 and CDR2: SGHTA and FQGTGA. V lost 0 bases, J lost 5 bases, and 7 bases lay in between. The CDR3 consists of 14 residues. The full variable domain, its missing parts supplied by reference TRBV7-3 and TRBJ2-2, is GAGVSQTPSNKVTEKGKYVELRCDPISGHTALYWYRQSLGQGPEFLIYFQGTGAADDSGLPNDRFFAVRPEGSVSTLKIQRTERGDSAVYLCASSLTFPTGELFFGEGSRLTVL.

This chain uses TRBV5-4 with TRBJ2-2; D not resolved. This CDR3 spans 12 amino acids. Germline V gene data show CDR1 as SGHNT and CDR2 as YYREEE (reference sequence). The V end was cut by 3 bases, the J end by 5 bases, with 5 bases between. CDR3 loop: CASSSRTGELFF. The CDR3 nucleotides read TGTGCCAGCAGCTCCCGTACCGGGGAGCTGTTTTTT.

The chain combines TRBV5-1 with TRBJ2-5; no clear D. Germline V gene data show CDR1 as SGHRS and CDR2 as YFSETQ. There are 18 residues in the CDR3. The ends were cut back, 3 bases at V and 4 bases at J, with 25 bases in the middle. In nucleotides, the CDR3 is TGCGCCAGCAGCTCCGGAGCCCCTAGAGAACGTCTCCGAGAGACCCAGTACTTC. Translation gives CASSSGAPRERLRETQYF.

The chain joins TRBV21-1 to TRBJ1-2; the tabulated D call, TRBD1, remains unverified against the DNA. TRBV21-1 is listed as a pseudogene. CDR3 size: 13 residues. The CDR3 loop is CASSKWPLYGYTF. The CDR3 DNA follows: TGTGCCAGCAGCAAGTGGCCGCTCTATGGCTACACCTTC.

The CDR3 is CASSLDRGGEQYF. Written as DNA, the CDR3 is TGTGCCAGCAGCTTGGACAGGGGCGGGGAGCAGTACTTC. This chain connects TRBV7-2 to TRBJ2-7; 9 bases are shared with TRBD1. CDR3 length: 13 amino acids. The trim removed 3 bases at V and 7 bases at J, leaving 4 bases unmatched. Germline-derived CDR1 and CDR2 are SGHTA and FQGNSA.

The rearrangement uses TRBV6-5 and TRBJ2-7; 7 bases line up with TRBD1. The germline V gene encodes CDR1 MNHEY and CDR2 SVGAGI. This CDR3 has 13 amino acids. V gave up 5 bases and J gave up 6 bases; unmatched junction bases: 7. CDR3 coding DNA: TGTGCCAGCAGTAGTGGGACAGCCGGCGAGCAGTACTTC. This translates into CASSSGTAGEQYF.

The chain links TRBV25-1 to TRBJ2-7; D remains unclear. Trimming cost V 4 bases and J 3 bases, with 13 bases left between them. Germline CDR1 is MGHDK and CDR2 is SYGVNS. The CDR3 totals 14 residues. The CDR3, as DNA: TGTGCCAGCAGTGGGACCTCCCACGGCTACGAGCAGTACTTC. This sequence encodes CASSGTSHGYEQYF.

The V call is TRBV7-9, the J call TRBJ2-7; 8 bases are a match to TRBD1. The germline V gene has CDR1 SEHNR and CDR2 FQNEAQ (reference sequence). The CDR3 sequence is 14 residues long. Losses at the gene ends were 4 bases for V and 6 bases for J; bases not matched to a gene: 8. The DNA for the CDR3 is TGTGCCAGCAGCTGCTCGTGGACAGGGTGCGAGCAGTACTTC. Translation: CASSCSWTGCEQYF. Looking up the rest from reference TRBV7-9 and TRBJ2-7 gives the full variable domain: DTGVSQNPRHKITKRGQNVTFRCDPISEHNRLYWYRQTLGQGPEFLTYFQNEAQLEKSRLLSDRFSAERPKGSFSTLEIQRTEQGDSAMYLCASSCSWTGCEQYFGPGTRLTVT.

Remarks on this clone: Other DNA sequences in the sample encode the same CDR3. J is TRBJ2-1 and V is TRBV6-5, with 10 bases that match TRBD2. Germline V gene data show CDR1 as MNHEY and CDR2 as SVGAGI. V dropped 0 bases and J dropped 4; count of bases not matched to a gene: 0. This CDR3 contains 15 residues. CDR3 region: CASSYSSGGYNEQFF. CDR3 nucleotide sequence: TGTGCCAGCAGTTACTCTAGCGGGGGGTACAATGAGCAGTTCTTC.

This chain connects TRBV4-2 to TRBJ2-5; a possible D gene is TRBD2 (6 bases). Germline CDR1 reads LGHNA; CDR2 reads YNFKEQ. The CDR3 runs to 16 residues. Trimming cost V 1 base and J 2 bases, with 14 bases left between them. The CDR3 spells CASSQVVRGAQETQYF. The CDR3 region has the DNA TGTGCCAGCAGCCAAGTAGTGCGCGGGGCGCAAGAGACCCAGTACTTC.

The chain carries TRBV5-8 and TRBJ1-3, with D tentatively TRBD1 (6 bases). Trimming shortened V by 0 bases and J by 4 bases, and 17 bases separated the two germline ends. In germline, CDR1 is SGHTS, CDR2 YDEGEE. There are 17 residues in the CDR3. The CDR3 nucleotides read TGTGCCAGCAGCTTGGCTCTTGGGGGCCCCAAAGGAAACACCATATATTTT. This gives the protein CASSLALGGPKGNTIYF. Complete variable domain (other parts from reference TRBV5-8 and TRBJ1-3): EAGVTQSPTHLIKTRGQQATLRCSPISGHTSVYWYQQALGLGLQFLLWYDEGEERNRGNFPPRFSGRQFPNYSSELNVNALELEDSALYLCASSLALGGPKGNTIYFGEGSWLTVV.

The gene calls are TRBV30 and TRBJ1-2; the D gene is possibly TRBD1 (5 bases). The CDR3 is 11 amino acids. Germline lookup yields CDR1 GTSNPN and CDR2 SVGIG (reference sequence). The ends were cut back, 4 bases at V and 2 bases at J, with 5 bases in the middle. The CDR3 sequence: CAWTGNYGYTF. The CDR3 coding sequence is TGTGCCTGGACAGGGAACTATGGCTACACCTTC. The full variable domain, with the rest looked up from reference TRBV30 and TRBJ1-2, is SQTIHQWPATLVQPVGSPLSLECTVEGTSNPNLYWYRQAAGRGLQLLFYSVGIGQISSEVPQNLSASRPQDRQFILSSKKLLLSDSGFYLCAWTGNYGYTFGSGTRLTVV.

About this clone: The same CDR3 also results from other DNA sequences found in this sample. The genes are TRBV5-1 and TRBJ2-2; D possibly matches TRBD1 or TRBD2 (6 bases each). V lost 2 bases and J lost 4, with 15 bases in between. CDR3 length: 16 amino acids. The germline V gene has CDR1 SGHRS and CDR2 YFSETQ. CDR3 nucleotide sequence: TGCGCCAGCAGCTTAAGTGCAGGAGGGGGCACCGGGGAGCTGTTTTTT. It codes for CASSLSAGGGTGELFF.

V and J are TRBV6-1 and TRBJ2-2; maybe TRBD1 (6 bases). Germline V gives CDR1 MNHNS, CDR2 SASEGT. Trimming stripped 6 bases from V and 4 bases from J, with 12 bases between. There are 14 residues in the CDR3. CDR3 in amino acids: CASRRGQTTGELFF. The CDR3 DNA follows: TGTGCCAGCAGGAGGGGACAAACCACCGGGGAGCTGTTTTTT.

The V and J genes are TRBV27 and TRBJ1-2; TRBD1 might be the D (6 bases). The CDR3 covers 13 residues. Trimming took off 3 bases at V and 7 bases at J, with 12 bases between the two ends. Germline V gene data show CDR1 as MNHEY and CDR2 as SMNVEV (reference sequence). As DNA, the CDR3 is TGTGCCAGCAGTTTGCAGGGGCTGGGTGGCTACACCTTC. Its protein product is CASSLQGLGGYTF.

This chain joins TRBV7-8 and TRBJ2-4, with a tentative D call TRBD1 (5 bases). Trimming stripped 4 bases from V and 0 bases from J, with 16 bases between. Germline lookup yields CDR1 SGHVS and CDR2 FQNEAQ. CDR3 size: 17 residues. The CDR3 DNA follows: TGTGCCAGCAGCTCCCCCCAGACAGCTATAGCCAAAAACATTCAGTACTTC. Amino acid sequence: CASSSPQTAIAKNIQYF.

The CDR3 region is CASSLNRVNTEAFF. The CDR3 DNA follows: TGTGCCAGCAGCTTAAATAGGGTGAACACTGAAGCTTTCTTT. This chain uses TRBV11-3 with TRBJ1-1; D unresolved. Trimming left V 2 bases short and J 0 bases short, with 7 bases between. The CDR3 contains 14 residues. CDR1 and CDR2 from the germline V gene are SGHNT and YENEEA.

This chain joins TRBV4-1 and TRBJ2-3; D is undetermined. Trimming cost V 1 base and J 2 bases, with 10 bases left between them. Per germline, CDR1 MGHRA and CDR2 YSYEKL. The CDR3 contains 15 residues. The CDR3 DNA reads TGCGCCAGCAGCCAAGGCCACTATAACACAGATACGCAGTATTTT. This codes for CASSQGHYNTDTQYF.

J is TRBJ2-3 and V is TRBV6-6; the match to TRBD2 covers 11 bases. CDR1 is MNHNY and CDR2 is SVGAGI in the germline V gene (reference sequence). The CDR3 totals 15 residues. The J segment lost 3 bases and the V segment lost 4 bases, leaving 3 bases of the junction unmatched. This chain's CDR3 is CASSLAGGRTDTQYF. The CDR3 DNA follows: TGTGCCAGCAGTTTAGCGGGGGGGCGGACAGATACGCAGTATTTT.

The chain links TRBV9 to TRBJ2-7, with 9 nucleotides matching TRBD2. V lost 4 bases to trimming and J lost 1 base; unmatched junction nucleotides: 9. The CDR3 covers 16 residues. Per germline, CDR1 SGDLS and CDR2 YYNGEE. The CDR3 protein is CASSPGGGGASYEQYF. The CDR3 DNA reads as TGTGCCAGCAGCCCAGGAGGCGGGGGGGCGTCCTACGAGCAGTACTTC.

The V and J genes are TRBV6-5 and TRBJ2-5, with 8 nucleotides matching TRBD2. This CDR3 is built from 14 residues. V was pared by 4 bases and J by 5 bases, with 6 bases of the junction left unmatched. Germline CDR1 is MNHEY and CDR2 is SVGAGI. In nucleotides, the CDR3 is TGTGCCAGCAGTTTTGCGGGAGGCGGGGAGACCCAGTACTTC. It codes for CASSFAGGGETQYF.

V gene TRBV19 combines with J gene TRBJ1-1; D unclear. Germline V lookup: CDR1 LNHDA, CDR2 SQIVND (reference sequence). Trimming left V 7 bases short and J 6 bases short, with 15 bases between. This CDR3 spans 13 amino acids. DNA of the CDR3: TGTGCCAGTAAGGGATCGACATACTCTGAAGCTTTCTTT. This encodes CASKGSTYSEAFF.

The CDR3: CASSADVNEQFF. The DNA of the CDR3 is TGTGCCAGCAGCGCCGACGTCAATGAGCAGTTCTTC. The rearrangement joins TRBV9 to TRBJ2-1; D remains unclear. The CDR3 is 12 residues long. Germline V gene data show CDR1 as SGDLS and CDR2 as YYNGEE. The ends were cut back, 3 bases at V and 6 bases at J, with 7 bases in the middle.

This clone was observed a single time. V usage is TRBV27 and J usage is TRBJ1-2; a weak D match, TRBD1 (6 bases). Germline values: CDR1 MNHEY, CDR2 SMNVEV (reference sequence). V was clipped by 7 bases and J by 8 bases, with 20 bases between them. This CDR3 region has 14 residues. CDR3 in DNA: TGTGCCAGCAAAAAAAGGGACATGGGCTTCGGCTACACCTTC. Encoded protein: CASKKRDMGFGYTF.

This clone came up once. The V and J genes are TRBV4-1 and TRBJ1-1; 8 bases are shared with TRBD1. This CDR3 is built from 15 residues. Germline V gene sequence: CDR1 MGHRA, CDR2 YSYEKL. Trimming took 6 bases from V and 5 from J; bases not matched to a gene: 11. The CDR3 reads CASRTPGTGRTEAFF. The CDR3 nucleotides are TGCGCCAGCAGAACGCCCGGGACAGGACGAACTGAAGCTTTCTTT.

This chain uses TRBV6-1 with TRBJ2-7; unclear D gene. Germline CDR1 reads MNHNS; CDR2 reads SASEGT. V lost 3 bases and J lost 7, with 13 bases in between. CDR3 size: 13 residues. CDR3: CASSDLPLGEQYF. The CDR3 bases are TGTGCCAGCAGTGATCTTCCCCTCGGGGAGCAGTACTTC.

The chain has TRBV28 and TRBJ1-1, with D perhaps TRBD1 (6 bases). The germline V gene encodes CDR1 MDHEN and CDR2 SYDVKM. This CDR3 has 14 amino acids. Trimming removed 2 bases at V and 5 bases at J, with 12 bases between. The CDR3 DNA reads TGTGCCAGCAGTTTACCCGGACAGTCTACTGAAGCTTTCTTT. It encodes CASSLPGQSTEAFF.